The rows below give T cell receptor beta chains drawn from one sample of a study of early T cells in non-severe SARS-CoV-2 infection. Via MiXCR, TCRdb re-called the 5' RACE reads, giving one row per CDR3 protein. The data contain approximately 70,000 distinct CDR3 sequences, roughly 4.6% of them singletons. Sequencing was performed on whole blood, taken at baseline. These receptors originate from an adult who was a healthcare worker with PCR-confirmed SARS-CoV-2 infection or an uninfected control (not recorded which). The donor label of this sample is uncertain. Each CDR3 is given with its conserved first and last residue. Each record gives: V gene, clone size, D gene, J gene, CDR3 protein, CDR3 DNA. D genes are given only for firm matches. Not every row has a clone size; where given, it reads once, few, many or a size class.

TRBV27	many	TRBD1	TRBJ2-1	CANRFPGTGGGFF	TGTGCCAACCGATTCCCTGGGACAGGGGGGGGATTCTTC
TRBV11-2	-	-	TRBJ2-1	CASSLIRGVEQFF	TGTGCCAGCAGCTTAATAAGGGGCGTTGAGCAGTTCTTC
TRBV2	many	-	TRBJ2-2	CASTTGNTGELFF	TGTGCCAGCACCACGGGGAACACCGGGGAGCTGTTTTTT
TRBV19	many	TRBD1	TRBJ1-4	CATTGGGAFEKLFF	TGTGCCACCACGGGAGGGGGCGCATTTGAAAAACTGTTTTTT
TRBV20-1	many	-	TRBJ1-1	CSARDTLRNTEAFF	TGCAGTGCAAGGGACACCCTGAGGAACACTGAAGCTTTCTTT
TRBV27	few	-	TRBJ2-7	CASKAAASYEQYF	TGTGCCAGCAAAGCGGCGGCCTCCTACGAGCAGTACTTC
TRBV18	-	-	TRBJ2-3	CASSLLGQRTDTQYF	TGTGCCAGCTCACTATTAGGACAACGCACAGATACGCAGTATTTT
TRBV7-9	few	-	TRBJ1-1	CASSAHAVGTEAFF	TGTGCCAGCAGCGCCCATGCGGTAGGGACTGAAGCTTTCTTT
TRBV5-1	few	-	TRBJ1-6	CASSYRTEYNSPLHF	TGCGCCAGCAGCTACCGGACGGAATATAATTCACCCCTCCACTTT
TRBV7-6	many	-	TRBJ1-4	CASSLGRSNEKLFF	TGTGCCAGCAGCTTGGGCAGGTCTAATGAAAAACTGTTTTTT
TRBV25-1	many	-	TRBJ2-1	CASSELQYNEQFF	TGTGCCAGCAGTGAATTACAGTACAATGAGCAGTTCTTC